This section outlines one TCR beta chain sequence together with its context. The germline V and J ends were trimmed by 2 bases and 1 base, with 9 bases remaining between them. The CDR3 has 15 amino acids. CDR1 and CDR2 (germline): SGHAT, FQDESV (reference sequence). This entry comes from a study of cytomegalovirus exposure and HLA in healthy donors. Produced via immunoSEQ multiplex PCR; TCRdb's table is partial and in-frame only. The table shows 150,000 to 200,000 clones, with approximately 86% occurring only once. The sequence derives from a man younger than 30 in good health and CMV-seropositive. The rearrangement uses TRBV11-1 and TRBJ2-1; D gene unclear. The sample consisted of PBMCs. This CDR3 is CASSLQASSYNEQFF. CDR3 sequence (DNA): TGTGCCAGCAGCTTACAGGCCTCTTCCTACAATGAGCAGTTCTTC.